The present TCR beta chain was sequenced within a study of post-analysis software for immune sequencing data (dated by TCRdb to between 2014 and 2017). Describing the broader study: Recorded disease courses included relapsing-remitting, secondary progressive and progressive-relapsing multiple sclerosis, with some patients lacking subtype annotation. The multiple sclerosis patient repertoires were compared with 10 or so previously published healthy control repertoires from donors aged about 6 to 26 years. A subset of samples was prepared in parallel using single-end sample barcoding, then pooled and co-amplified after Illumina adapter ligation. Results and caveats for the whole study, not just this receptor: Patients showed significantly higher frequencies than controls for a handful of TRBV segments, among them TRBV5-6, TRBV5-1 and TRBV20-1. Direct clustering with F measure showed strong co-clustering of samples prepared in the same batch, prompting a batch-effect correction. Normalized Chao1 diversity was significantly lower in multiple sclerosis patients than controls, suggesting substantial peripheral T-cell clonal expansion. The control group was slightly older than the multiple sclerosis patient group.

To demonstrate the VDJtools post-analysis software, TCR beta repertoires were profiled from the peripheral blood of about 14 young patients with multiple sclerosis. The multiple sclerosis patients were children and adolescents ranging in age from roughly 6 to 16 years. Notes on this clonotype: Its antigen target is currently unknown. Qualities for individual bases were not recorded, and no much larger clone is one base off.

Receptor amplification or capture employed PCR. Reads for this sample came from an Illumina HiSeq 2500. To reduce PCR and sequencing biases, unique molecular identifiers were incorporated into the TCR beta cDNA libraries. Approximately 500,000 cDNA molecules were obtained per 1 to 10 million input T cells, so each molecule approximated one T cell. The patient libraries were prepared and sequenced using the same protocol as the earlier healthy control dataset. Within a given batch, samples were prepared together, multiplexed and sequenced on the same HiSeq lane. The paper's processing steps were these. Raw barcoded reads were processed with MIGEC, discarding single-read molecular identifier groups before consensus assembly and CDR3 extraction. VDJtools was used for post-analysis of the clonotype tables, with diversity normalized by down-sampling every dataset to the smallest sample size. To correct batch-related cross-sample contamination, repertoire overlap clustering matched CDR3 amino acid sequences but not nucleotide sequences. The public reads were reprocessed in TCRdb via fastp at Q25 and MiXCR, keeping in-frame beta chains. Identical CDR3 proteins give one entry, which carries the most common genes and DNA. TCRdb's processing, not the study's, gives the V and J calls here. The sample table lists some 800,000 distinct CDR3 sequences, roughly 50% of them with a count of one. Just under 5% of the sample is taken by the ten largest.

Germline trimming amounts to 1 base on V and 0 bases on J, with 9 as the count of junction bases outside the gene matches. The CDR3 measures 18 amino acids from cysteine to phenylalanine. CDR3 DNA is the only sequence kept; it has 54 bases, read in frame from the first base. The germline V gene (reference sequence) gives CDR1 as DFQATT and CDR2 as SNEGSKA. Material: blood. The rearrangement combines TRBV20-1 with TRBJ2-1, and TRBD2 matches 10 of the central bases. This TCR came from a girl aged 5 to 17 with multiple sclerosis. The nucleotide sequence is given as TGCAGTGCTAGAGGGGCTAGCGGGGGTCCTAGCTCCTACAATGAGCAGTTCTTC. Its protein product is CSARGASGGPSSYNEQFF.